Following are 3 T cell receptor beta chains from one sample sequenced in a study of blood T cell repertoires in COVID-19. Only in-frame clones appear in the TCRdb table, and some are missing; sequencing was by immunoSEQ multiplex PCR. The sample records 200,000 to 250,000 clones, 85% to 90% being singletons. The sample taken for sequencing was peripheral blood. These receptors were collected from a woman between 50 and 59 years old with COVID-19, enrolled during active disease.

The chain carries TRBV28 and TRBJ2-7; D uncertain. The CDR3 extends over 11 amino acids. CDR1 is MDHEN, CDR2 SYDVKM, per germline. V was cut by 6 bases and J by 6 bases, with 9 bases left in between. CDR3 DNA sequence: TGTGCCAGCAGGGAGACCGGCGAGCAGTACTTC. Translation gives CASRETGEQYF.

J is TRBJ2-3 and V is TRBV6-4; 7 bases line up with TRBD1. This CDR3 is built from 15 residues. CDR1 is MRHNA and CDR2 is SNTAGT in the germline V gene. V was pared by 2 bases and J by 0 bases, with 2 bases of the junction left unmatched. Here the CDR3 DNA reads TGTGCCAGCAGTGACGGGACAGCCAGCACAGATACGCAGTATTTT. Protein: CASSDGTASTDTQYF.

The chain employs TRBV28 and TRBJ2-1; possibly TRBD1 for D (6 bases). Germline CDR1 MDHEN, CDR2 SYDVKM. V lost 8 bases to trimming and J lost 0 bases, with 14 bases between them. The CDR3 sequence is 15 residues long. The DNA for the CDR3 is TGTGCCAGCTCCAGGGACACCAGCTCCTACAATGAGCAGTTCTTC. Its translation is CASSRDTSSYNEQFF.